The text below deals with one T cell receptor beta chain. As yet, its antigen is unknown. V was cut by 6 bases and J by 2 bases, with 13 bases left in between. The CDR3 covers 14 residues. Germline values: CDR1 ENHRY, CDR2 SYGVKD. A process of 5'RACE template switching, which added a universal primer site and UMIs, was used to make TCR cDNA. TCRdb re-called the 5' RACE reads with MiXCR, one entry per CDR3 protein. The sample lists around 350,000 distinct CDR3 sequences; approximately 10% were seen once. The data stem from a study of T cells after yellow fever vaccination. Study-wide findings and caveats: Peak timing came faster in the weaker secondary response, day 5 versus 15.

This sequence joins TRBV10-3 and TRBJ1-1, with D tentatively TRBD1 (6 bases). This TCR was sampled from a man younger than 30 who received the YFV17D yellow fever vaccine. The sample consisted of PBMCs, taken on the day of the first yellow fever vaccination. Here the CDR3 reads CAIRAGRGNTEAFF. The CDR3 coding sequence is TGTGCCATCAGAGCGGGCAGGGGAAACACTGAAGCTTTCTTT.